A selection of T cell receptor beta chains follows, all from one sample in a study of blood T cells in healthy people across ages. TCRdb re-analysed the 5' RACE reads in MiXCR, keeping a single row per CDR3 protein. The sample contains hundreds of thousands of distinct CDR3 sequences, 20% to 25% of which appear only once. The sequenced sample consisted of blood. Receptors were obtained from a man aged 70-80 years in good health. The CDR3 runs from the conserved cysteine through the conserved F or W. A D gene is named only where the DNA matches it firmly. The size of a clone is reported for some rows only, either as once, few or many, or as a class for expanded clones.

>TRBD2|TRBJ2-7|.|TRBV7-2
CASSLETFGGGTYEQYF
TGTGCCAGCAGCTTAGAGACTTTTGGCGGGGGGACTTACGAGCAGTACTTC
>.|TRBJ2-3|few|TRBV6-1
CASSEGWVRASTDTQYF
TGTGCCAGCAGTGAAGGGTGGGTCAGGGCAAGCACAGATACGCAGTATTTT
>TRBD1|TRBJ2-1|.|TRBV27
CASRTWTGGKNEQFF
TGTGCCAGCAGAACGTGGACAGGGGGCAAGAATGAGCAGTTCTTC
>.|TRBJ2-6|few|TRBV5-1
CASSLLGSDSGANVLTF
TGCGCCAGCAGCTTGCTAGGGAGTGACTCTGGGGCCAACGTCCTGACTTTC
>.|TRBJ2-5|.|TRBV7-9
CASSFNLDNRETQYF
TGTGCCAGCAGCTTCAACCTGGACAATCGGGAGACCCAGTACTTC
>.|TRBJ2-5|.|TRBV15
CATSKGRNEVETQYF
TGTGCCACCAGCAAGGGGCGTAACGAGGTGGAGACCCAGTACTTC
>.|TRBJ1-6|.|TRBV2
CASSEALWTVYNSPLHF
TGTGCCAGCAGTGAAGCGCTTTGGACAGTTTATAATTCACCCCTCCACTTT
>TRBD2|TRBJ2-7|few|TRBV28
CAGSLIGEGEQYF
TGTGCCGGCAGTTTAATCGGGGAGGGCGAGCAGTACTTC
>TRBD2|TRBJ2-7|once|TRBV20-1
CSARFSSGSADEQYF
TGCAGTGCTAGATTCTCTAGCGGGAGTGCCGACGAGCAGTACTTC
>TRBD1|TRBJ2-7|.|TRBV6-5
CASSYSSGQGYEQYF
TGTGCCAGCAGTTACTCGTCGGGACAGGGCTACGAGCAGTACTTC
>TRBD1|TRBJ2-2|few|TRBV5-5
CAGSPPGTGVHTGELFF
TGTGCCGGCAGCCCCCCCGGGACAGGGGTTCACACCGGGGAGCTGTTTTTT
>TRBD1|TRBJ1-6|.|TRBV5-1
CASSLGTDNSPLHF
TGCGCCAGCAGCTTAGGGACAGATAATTCACCCCTCCACTTT
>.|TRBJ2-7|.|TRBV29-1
CSVGGRTDYEQYF
TGCAGCGTTGGGGGACGGACAGACTACGAGCAGTACTTC
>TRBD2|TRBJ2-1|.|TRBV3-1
CASSQVLAGNEQFF
TGTGCCAGCAGCCAAGTGCTAGCGGGTAATGAGCAGTTCTTC
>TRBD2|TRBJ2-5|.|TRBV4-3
CASSQDYRLAAQETQYF
TGCGCCAGCAGCCAAGATTATCGACTAGCGGCGCAAGAGACCCAGTACTTC
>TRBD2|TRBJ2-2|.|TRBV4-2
CASSHESGTSGGGGELFF
TGTGCCAGCAGCCATGAATCCGGGACTAGCGGGGGCGGCGGGGAGCTGTTTTTT
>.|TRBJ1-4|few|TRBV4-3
CASSQDRGFEKLFF
TGCGCCAGCAGCCAAGATCGGGGGTTTGAAAAACTGTTTTTT
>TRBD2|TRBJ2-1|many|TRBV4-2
CASSQGTSGQYNEQFF
TGTGCCAGCAGCCAAGGGACTAGCGGCCAGTACAATGAGCAGTTCTTC
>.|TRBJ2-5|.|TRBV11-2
CASSLDRFERQETQYF
TGTGCCAGCAGCTTAGATCGATTTGAGAGACAAGAGACCCAGTACTTC
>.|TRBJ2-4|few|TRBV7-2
CASSLGRQNIQYF
TGTGCCAGCAGCTTAGGTCGGCAAAACATTCAGTACTTC
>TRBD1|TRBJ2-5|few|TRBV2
CASSEITGAQETQYF
TGTGCCAGCAGTGAAATAACAGGGGCCCAAGAGACCCAGTACTTC
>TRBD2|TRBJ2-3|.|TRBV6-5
CASSYSAASGYSSTDTQYF
TGTGCCAGCAGTTACTCCGCGGCTAGCGGATACTCTAGCACAGATACGCAGTATTTT